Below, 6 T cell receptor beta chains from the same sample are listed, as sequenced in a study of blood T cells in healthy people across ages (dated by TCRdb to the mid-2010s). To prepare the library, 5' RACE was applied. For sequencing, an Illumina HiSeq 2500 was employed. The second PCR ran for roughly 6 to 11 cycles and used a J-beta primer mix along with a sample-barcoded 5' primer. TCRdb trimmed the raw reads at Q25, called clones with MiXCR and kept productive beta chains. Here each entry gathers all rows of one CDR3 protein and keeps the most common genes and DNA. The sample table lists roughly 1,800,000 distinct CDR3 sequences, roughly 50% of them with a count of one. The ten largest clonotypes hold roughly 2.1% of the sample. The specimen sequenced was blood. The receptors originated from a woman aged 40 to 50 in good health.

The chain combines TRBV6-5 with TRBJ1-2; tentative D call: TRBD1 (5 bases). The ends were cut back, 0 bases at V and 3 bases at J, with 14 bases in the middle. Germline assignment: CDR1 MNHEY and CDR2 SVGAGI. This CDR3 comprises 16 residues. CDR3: CASSYSSGTGDYGYTF. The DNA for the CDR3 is TGTGCCAGCAGTTACTCAAGCGGTACAGGAGACTATGGCTACACCTTC.

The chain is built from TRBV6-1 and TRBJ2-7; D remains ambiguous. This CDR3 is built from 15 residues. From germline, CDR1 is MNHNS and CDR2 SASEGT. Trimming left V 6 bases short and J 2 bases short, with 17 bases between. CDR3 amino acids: CASRTARRRAYEQYF. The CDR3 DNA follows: TGTGCCAGCAGGACTGCCAGGCGAAGGGCCTACGAGCAGTACTTC.

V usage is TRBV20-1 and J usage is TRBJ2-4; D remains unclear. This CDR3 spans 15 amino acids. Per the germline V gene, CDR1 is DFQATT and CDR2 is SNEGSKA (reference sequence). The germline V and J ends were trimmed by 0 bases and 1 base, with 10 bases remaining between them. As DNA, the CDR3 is TGCAGTGCTAGAGATATCGGCGTGGCCAAAAACATTCAGTACTTC. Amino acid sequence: CSARDIGVAKNIQYF.

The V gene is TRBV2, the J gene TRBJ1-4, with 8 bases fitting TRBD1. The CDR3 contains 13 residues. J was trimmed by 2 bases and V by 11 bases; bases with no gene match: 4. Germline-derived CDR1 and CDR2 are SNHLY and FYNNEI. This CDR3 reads CAGHRGTNEKLFF. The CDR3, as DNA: TGTGCCGGACACAGGGGGACTAATGAAAAACTGTTTTTT.

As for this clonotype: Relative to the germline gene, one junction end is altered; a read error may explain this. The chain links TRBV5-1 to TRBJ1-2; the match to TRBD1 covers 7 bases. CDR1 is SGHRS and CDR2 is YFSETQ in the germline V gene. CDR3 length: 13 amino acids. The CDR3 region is CASSRDSPYGYTF. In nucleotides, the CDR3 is TGTGCCAGCAGCCGGGACAGCCCATATGGCTACACCTTC.

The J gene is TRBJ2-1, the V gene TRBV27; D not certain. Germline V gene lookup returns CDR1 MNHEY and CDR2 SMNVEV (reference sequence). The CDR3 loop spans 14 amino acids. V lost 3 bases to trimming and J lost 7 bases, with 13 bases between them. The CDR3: CASSFTRLRNEQFF. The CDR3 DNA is TGTGCCAGCAGTTTTACCCGATTACGGAATGAGCAGTTCTTC.